The 28 T cell receptor beta chains listed next were all sequenced from one sample in a study of beta chain features in type 1 diabetes. Of the isolated RNA, all was reverse transcribed, and so the sequenced material was expressed TCRB transcripts. Method: immunoSEQ multiplex PCR; TCRdb's copy keeps in-frame clones and lacks some. The data contain fewer than 650,000 clones, around a sixth of them singletons. Specimen: naive CD4+ T cells from blood. The source is a man in his late teens or twenties in good health.

The chain links TRBV10-3 to TRBJ2-1, with D maybe TRBD1 (6 bases). The CDR3 spans 17 residues. The germline V and J ends were trimmed by 3 bases and 0 bases, with 15 bases remaining between them. Germline V gene data show CDR1 as ENHRY and CDR2 as SYGVKD. This CDR3 is CAISERQGLSSYNEQFF. The CDR3 DNA is TGTGCCATCAGTGAAAGGCAGGGGCTGAGCTCCTACAATGAGCAGTTCTTC.

This clone was recorded a few times. This same CDR3 is encoded by further DNA sequences in the sample. The chain couples TRBV9 to TRBJ2-5, with 14 bases aligning to TRBD2. The CDR3 sequence is 15 residues long. V was pared by 2 bases and J by 4 bases, with 1 base of the junction left unmatched. Germline V lookup: CDR1 SGDLS, CDR2 YYNGEE. The CDR3 bases are TGTGCCAGCAGCGTTGGACTAGCGGGAGGAGAGACCCAGTACTTC. Encoded protein: CASSVGLAGGETQYF.

This clone came up a few times. The chain has TRBV6-5 and TRBJ1-2, with D maybe TRBD1 (6 bases). This CDR3 has 14 amino acids. Germline loops: CDR1 MNHEY, CDR2 SVGAGI. Deletions cut 4 bases from V and 4 bases from J, with 13 bases between. The CDR3 DNA follows: TGTGCCAGCAGTTCCACAGGGTTGGGCTATGGCTACACCTTC. Its protein product is CASSSTGLGYGYTF.

The chain combines TRBV4-3 with TRBJ2-1, with D possibly being TRBD1 or TRBD2 (5 bases each). V was pared by 0 bases and J by 15 bases, with 24 bases between. The length of the CDR3 is 16 residues. CDR1 is LGHNA and CDR2 is YSLEER in the germline V gene. The CDR3 DNA is TGCGCCAGCAGCCAAGATGGCCCGGGGCAGGCTCTTCGGCGGTTCTTC. This translates into CASSQDGPGQALRRFF.

This clone was recorded a few times. The chain is built from TRBV11-2 and TRBJ2-5, with D perhaps TRBD2 (6 bases). V was cut by 8 bases and J by 3 bases, with 13 bases left in between. The CDR3 contains 13 residues. CDR1 is SGHAT, CDR2 FQNNGV, per germline. CDR3 sequence reads: CASRRALKETQYF. DNA for the CDR3: TGTGCCAGCCGGAGGGCTCTAAAAGAGACCCAGTACTTC. Supplemented by reference TRBV11-2 and TRBJ2-5, the full variable domain reads EAGVAQSPRYKIIEKRQSVAFWCNPISGHATLYWYQQILGQGPKLLIQFQNNGVVDDSQLPKDRFSAERLKGVDSTLKIQPAKLEDSAVYLCASRRALKETQYFGPGTRLLVL.

This sequence joins TRBV28 and TRBJ2-1; 10 bases match TRBD1. Germline V gene lookup returns CDR1 MDHEN and CDR2 SYDVKM. The junction had 3 bases not matched to a gene; V was cut back by 5 bases and J by 8 bases. The CDR3 has 13 residues. This CDR3 is CASSKDRGHEQFF. The DNA of the CDR3 is TGTGCCAGCAGTAAAGACAGGGGGCATGAGCAGTTCTTC.

The chain has TRBV5-1 and TRBJ2-3; 9 bases map to TRBD1. V lost 5 bases and J lost 2; bases outside the gene matches: 6. The germline CDR1 and CDR2 sequences are SGHRS and YFSETQ. CDR3 length equals 15 residues. CDR3 sequence (DNA): TGCGCCAGCAGAGACGGGACAGGGATCACAGATACGCAGTATTTT. Protein: CASRDGTGITDTQYF. The whole variable domain, remainder taken from reference TRBV5-1 and TRBJ2-3, is KAGVTQTPRYLIKTRGQQVTLSCSPISGHRSVSWYQQTPGQGLQFLFEYFSETQRNKGNFPGRFSGRQFSNSRSEMNVSTLELGDSALYLCASRDGTGITDTQYFGPGTRLTVL.

This clone has a handful of counts. The chain links TRBV30 to TRBJ2-3, with D hard to call. The V gene lost 5 bases and the J gene lost 5 bases, with 8 bases spanning the gap. CDR1 and CDR2 (germline): GTSNPN, SVGIG (reference sequence). The CDR3 loop spans 11 amino acids. CDR3 sequence: CAWSAVDTQYF. Here the CDR3 DNA reads TGTGCCTGGTCGGCAGTAGATACGCAGTATTTT. Variable domain in full (rest from reference TRBV30 and TRBJ2-3): SQTIHQWPATLVQPVGSPLSLECTVEGTSNPNLYWYRQAAGRGLQLLFYSVGIGQISSEVPQNLSASRPQDRQFILSSKKLLLSDSGFYLCAWSAVDTQYFGPGTRLTVL.

A few counts support this clone. The chain recombines TRBV5-1 with TRBJ1-2, with no clear D. The CDR3 runs to 14 residues. Trimming stripped 0 bases from V and 2 bases from J, with 8 bases between. CDR1 is SGHRS and CDR2 is YFSETQ in the germline V gene. CDR3 amino acids: CASSLASDNYGYTF. CDR3 coding DNA: TGCGCCAGCAGCTTGGCCTCGGACAACTATGGCTACACCTTC.

This clone was observed a few times. V usage is TRBV7-9 and J usage is TRBJ2-7; D remains ambiguous. V was trimmed by 5 bases and J by 0 bases, leaving 8 bases between them. In germline, CDR1 is SEHNR, CDR2 FQNEAQ (reference sequence). CDR3 length: 13 amino acids. CDR3 coding DNA: TGTGCCAGCAGCCGTGACAACTCCTACGAGCAGTACTTC. It specifies CASSRDNSYEQYF. Filled out from reference TRBV7-9 and TRBJ2-7, the complete variable domain reads DTGVSQNPRHKITKRGQNVTFRCDPISEHNRLYWYRQTLGQGPEFLTYFQNEAQLEKSRLLSDRFSAERPKGSFSTLEIQRTEQGDSAMYLCASSRDNSYEQYFGPGTRLTVT.

This clone was found a few times. The V and J genes are TRBV7-2 and TRBJ2-2; unclear D gene. The germline CDR1 and CDR2 sequences are SGHTA and FQGNSA. Trimming pared 2 bases from V and 0 bases from J, leaving 13 bases between. The CDR3 sequence is 17 residues long. The chain's CDR3 is CASSLRRKITNTGELFF. In DNA form, the CDR3 reads TGTGCCAGCAGCTTAAGGCGAAAGATAACGAACACCGGGGAGCTGTTTTTT.

Only a few counts were recorded for this clone. The chain uses TRBV5-6 and TRBJ1-5, with TRBD1 matching over 8 bases. The CDR3 covers 15 residues. V was clipped by 3 bases and J by 4 bases; unmatched bases: 6. Per germline, CDR1 SGHDT and CDR2 YYEEEE. CDR3 residues: CASSWWTGRNQPQHF. The CDR3 nucleotides read TGTGCCAGCAGCTGGTGGACAGGGAGGAATCAGCCCCAGCATTTT.

The V gene is TRBV10-3, the J gene TRBJ2-5, with D maybe TRBD2 (5 bases). The CDR3 contains 13 residues. V was shortened by 3 bases and J by 7 bases, with 12 bases between the two germline ends. Germline CDR1 ENHRY, CDR2 SYGVKD. CDR3 coding DNA: TGTGCCATCAGTGAAACAGCAGGAGGGACCCAGTACTTC. Amino acid sequence: CAISETAGGTQYF.

This clone came up a few times. The chain has TRBV25-1 and TRBJ2-1, with 7 bases matching TRBD2. Germline CDR1 MGHDK, CDR2 SYGVNS. Unmatched junction bases numbered 11, after V lost 7 bases and J lost 2 bases. The CDR3 runs 16 residues. CDR3 sequence reads: CASMGEGTDTYNEQFF. The CDR3 nucleotides read TGTGCCAGCATGGGGGAGGGGACGGACACCTACAATGAGCAGTTCTTC. Together with reference TRBV25-1 and TRBJ2-1, the CDR3 gives the full variable domain: EADIYQTPRYLVIGTGKKITLECSQTMGHDKMYWYQQDPGMELHLIHYSYGVNSTEKGDLSSESTVSRIRTEHFPLTLESARPSHTSQYLCASMGEGTDTYNEQFFGPGTRLTVL.

The V gene is TRBV10-3, the J gene TRBJ2-1; D is perhaps TRBD2 (7 bases). The CDR3 has 14 amino acids. Per germline, CDR1 ENHRY and CDR2 SYGVKD. Trimming removed 6 bases from V and 7 bases from J, with 16 bases in between. The CDR3 sequence is CAIRATRGTNEQFF. The CDR3 nucleotides read TGTGCCATCAGAGCGACGCGGGGGACAAATGAGCAGTTCTTC.

This clone was detected only a few times. The chain couples TRBV7-2 to TRBJ2-3, with D hard to call. Between the trimmed V and J ends, which lost 4 bases and 3 bases, there was a span of 20 bases. The CDR3 spans 17 residues. Germline V gene data show CDR1 as SGHTA and CDR2 as FQGNSA. CDR3 DNA: TGTGCCAGCAGCTCAACGCCTTTCATGGGGAAAACAGATACGCAGTATTTT. Encoded protein: CASSSTPFMGKTDTQYF.

The CDR3 is CATSREVGQNYGYTF. In DNA form, the CDR3 reads TGTGCCACCAGCAGAGAAGTTGGACAGAACTATGGCTACACCTTC. This chain connects TRBV15 to TRBJ1-2; D may be TRBD1 (6 bases). The germline gives CDR1 LNHNV, CDR2 YYDKDF (reference sequence). V was clipped by 0 bases and J by 2 bases, with 10 bases between them. The CDR3 is made up of 15 amino acids.

V gene TRBV4-3 combines with J gene TRBJ1-5; 9 positions agree with TRBD1. Looked up from germline, CDR1 is LGHNA and CDR2 is YSLEER. The V gene end was trimmed by 0 bases and the J gene end by 5 bases; junction bases not matched to a gene: 2. The CDR3 is 15 residues long. The CDR3 spells CASSQDRTGDQPQHF. CDR3 sequence (DNA): TGCGCCAGCAGCCAAGATCGGACAGGGGATCAGCCCCAGCATTTT.

The chain uses TRBV7-2 and TRBJ2-7, with D hard to call. The germline V gene encodes CDR1 SGHTA and CDR2 FQGNSA. Trimming shortened V by 3 bases and J by 4 bases, and 10 bases separated the two germline ends. This CDR3 has 13 amino acids. Written as DNA, the CDR3 is TGTGCCAGCAGCTTTCAACAGAGTTACGAGCAGTACTTC. It translates to CASSFQQSYEQYF. Variable domain in full (rest from reference TRBV7-2 and TRBJ2-7): GAGVSQSPSNKVTEKGKDVELRCDPISGHTALYWYRQSLGQGLEFLIYFQGNSAPDKSGLPSDRFSAERTGGSVSTLTIQRTQQEDSAVYLCASSFQQSYEQYFGPGTRLTVT.

V usage is TRBV5-1 and J usage is TRBJ2-5, with a possible D match to TRBD2 (6 bases). V lost 0 bases and J lost 2, with 8 bases in between. CDR3 length equals 14 residues. Germline V lookup: CDR1 SGHRS, CDR2 YFSETQ. The CDR3 sequence is CASSLAGLQETQYF. For the CDR3, the DNA is TGCGCCAGCAGCTTGGCGGGACTGCAAGAGACCCAGTACTTC.

This clone was observed a handful of times. The J gene is TRBJ1-1, the V gene TRBV18; D possibly corresponds to TRBD1 (6 bases). CDR3 size: 16 residues. Per the germline V gene, CDR1 is KGHSH and CDR2 is LQKENI. V was shortened by 3 bases and J by 7 bases, with 21 bases between the two germline ends. CDR3 DNA: TGTGCCAGCTCACCTGTTCCGGGACCTCGAGGGGGTGAAGCTTTCTTT. This gives the protein CASSPVPGPRGGEAFF.

This chain uses TRBV28 with TRBJ2-7, with 8 bases aligning to TRBD1. This CDR3 is built from 15 residues. Germline lookup yields CDR1 MDHEN and CDR2 SYDVKM. V was pared by 5 bases and J by 0 bases, with 6 bases of the junction left unmatched. CDR3 DNA sequence: TGTGCCAGCAGTCCCCGGGACAGGCCCTCCTACGAGCAGTACTTC. It translates to CASSPRDRPSYEQYF. Full variable domain (rest looked up from reference TRBV28 and TRBJ2-7): DVKVTQSSRYLVKRTGEKVFLECVQDMDHENMFWYRQDPGLGLRLIYFSYDVKMKEKGDIPEGYSVSREKKERFSLILESASTNQTSMYLCASSPRDRPSYEQYFGPGTRLTVT.

This clone came up a few times. V usage is TRBV7-2 and J usage is TRBJ2-7, with 8 bases fitting TRBD1. The V gene end was trimmed by 7 bases and the J gene end by 2 bases; junction bases not matched to a gene: 7. The CDR3 length is 14 residues. CDR1 and CDR2 (germline): SGHTA, FQGNSA. The CDR3: CASKLQGGAYEQYF. The CDR3, as DNA: TGTGCCAGCAAGCTACAGGGGGGCGCCTACGAGCAGTACTTC.

This clone has ten or more counts. The V gene is TRBV23-1, the J gene TRBJ2-1; D possibly matches TRBD1 or TRBD2 (6 bases each). TRBV23-1 is noted as an ORF with a role that remains uncertain. Deletions cut 3 bases from V and 10 bases from J, with 13 bases between. The CDR3 runs to 13 residues. The CDR3 nucleotides read TGCGCCAGCAGTCAGACCCGGGGGCGGGAGCAGTTCTTC. This encodes CASSQTRGREQFF.

The table lists this clone with a few counts. This same CDR3 is encoded by further DNA sequences in the sample. The chain joins TRBV7-2 to TRBJ1-1; weak D call: TRBD1 (5 bases). The V end was cut by 3 bases, the J end by 2 bases, with 10 bases between. CDR1 and CDR2 (germline): SGHTA, FQGNSA. This CDR3 is 14 amino acids long. CDR3 sequence: CASSFWGLNTEAFF. As DNA, the CDR3 is TGTGCCAGCAGCTTTTGGGGCCTCAACACTGAAGCTTTCTTT.

This clone was counted a few times. The rearrangement joins TRBV9 to TRBJ2-2; 9 bases line up with TRBD1. This CDR3 region has 16 residues. Germline values: CDR1 SGDLS, CDR2 YYNGEE. V trimming: 2 bases; J trimming: 3 bases; junction bases outside the gene matches: 5. The CDR3 region is CASSVNRGLDTGELFF. The CDR3 coding sequence is TGTGCCAGCAGCGTCAACAGGGGGCTGGACACCGGGGAGCTGTTTTTT.

This clone has more than one count but fewer than ten. Other DNA sequences in this sample translate to the same CDR3. The rearrangement joins TRBV7-2 to TRBJ2-1, with 11 bases matching TRBD2. This CDR3 comprises 16 residues. The V segment lost 2 bases and the J segment 4 bases; nucleotides outside the gene matches: 4. Germline loops: CDR1 SGHTA, CDR2 FQGNSA. The CDR3 spells CASSLIAGGIYNEQFF. The CDR3 DNA reads as TGTGCCAGCAGCTTAATAGCGGGAGGGATATACAATGAGCAGTTCTTC.

J is TRBJ2-1 and V is TRBV7-8; 7 nucleotides align to TRBD1. V shed 5 bases, J shed 4 bases, and the junction held 8 bases outside the gene matches. CDR3 length equals 15 residues. Germline assignment: CDR1 SGHVS and CDR2 FQNEAQ. The CDR3 bases are TGTGCCAGCAGCCGGGGACAGCTTAATTACAATGAGCAGTTCTTC. It encodes CASSRGQLNYNEQFF.